This record looks at one T cell receptor beta chain sequence and its context. The antigen it binds to is not known. No base qualities exist here, and no much larger clone lies one base off it. TCRbeta CDR3 regions were amplified from genomic DNA using the immunoSEQ Assay, a bias-controlled multiplex PCR. From the authors' description of their analysis: Within the assay, amplification of reference gene primers was used to estimate how many nucleated cells each sample contained. To quantify the absolute abundance of each unique TCRbeta CDR3 rearrangement, sequence reads were collapsed and filtered. For each sample, productive Simpson clonality was calculated by taking the square root of Simpson's diversity index across productive rearrangements. In TCRdb, the immuneACCESS table is reduced to in-frame sequences with V and J assigned. These tables do not hold every clone; where another copy was compared, an unresolved V gene accounts for under half, and the others remain unexplained. The V and J calls and clone size were taken over from that table, and D and trimming were inferred from the DNA. The sample records more than 120,000 clones, about 86% of which are singletons. The ten largest clones capture about 9.4% of the sample.

Collaborating institutions collected whole blood in K2EDTA tubes following their own protocols. For TCRbeta analysis, collaborators shipped samples as frozen whole blood, isolated PBMCs, or DNA extracted from either of those sample types. The data belong to a study of blood T cell repertoires in COVID-19 (dated by TCRdb to the early 2020s). With regard to the full study: Samples covering the acute and convalescent phases of COVID-19 were provided by collaborators in the United States, Italy and Spain. The prospective study material was composed of cDNA or gDNA derived from T cells, B-cell-depleted T cells, or PBMCs. The dataset comprised deeply sampled blood TCRbeta repertoires from subjects exposed to, actively infected with, or recovered from COVID-19. The repertoires were released in a freely available public database intended as a resource for research on the immune response to SARS-CoV-2. The samples were drawn from two sources: the first 160 participants of the ongoing ImmuneRACE study, and 1,200 or so subjects contributed by 6 global collaborators. Nearly every sample came with metadata listing a de-identified subject ID, COVID-19 status, age in years and sex. Where available, HLA class I and class II types were obtained from metadata supplied by the sample provider rather than from assay-based typing.

Broader findings and caveats from the paper: The amount of clinical and demographic metadata varied by source and participant and was provided uncurated.

Trimming takes 2 bases from V and 0 bases from J, and the germline ends sit 5 bases apart. CDR1 is given as MNHEY and CDR2 as SVGAGI, both from the germline V gene. The CDR3 has 14 amino acids, counting the end cysteine and phenylalanine. Of the read, only the CDR3 DNA is kept; its 42 bases are in frame from base 1. The V gene is TRBV6-5 and the J gene is TRBJ1-3; the D gene is unclear. This clonotype was obtained from a woman aged 45-60 years with active or convalescent COVID-19. Sequenced input: peripheral blood. The CDR3 protein sequence reads: CASSYDFSGNTIYF. The DNA is as follows: TGTGCCAGCAGTTACGACTTCTCTGGAAACACCATATATTTT.